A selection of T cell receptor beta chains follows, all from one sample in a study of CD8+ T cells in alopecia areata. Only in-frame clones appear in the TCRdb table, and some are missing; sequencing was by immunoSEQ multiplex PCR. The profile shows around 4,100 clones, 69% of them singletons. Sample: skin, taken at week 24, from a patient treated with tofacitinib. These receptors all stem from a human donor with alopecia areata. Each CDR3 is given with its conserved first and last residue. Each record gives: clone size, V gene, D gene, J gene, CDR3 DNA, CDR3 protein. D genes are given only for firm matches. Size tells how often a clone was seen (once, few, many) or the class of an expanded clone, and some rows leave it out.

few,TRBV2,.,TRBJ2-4,TGTGCCAGCAGTGAAACCATTCAGTACTTC,CASSETIQYF
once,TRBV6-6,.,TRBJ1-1,TGTGCCAGCAGCAGCAGGGGCACTGAAGCTTTCTTT,CASSSRGTEAFF
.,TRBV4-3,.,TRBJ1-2,TGCGCCAGCAGCCAAGATCACCTTTATGGCTACACCTTC,CASSQDHLYGYTF
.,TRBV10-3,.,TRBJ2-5,TGTGCCATCAGGGGGAATTCGGGTGCCACAGAATACCAAGAGACCCAGTACTTC,CAIRGNSGATEYQETQYF
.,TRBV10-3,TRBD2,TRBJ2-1,TGTGCCATCAGTGATCTTAGCGGGGTTCACTCCTACAATGAGCAGTTCTTC,CAISDLSGVHSYNEQFF
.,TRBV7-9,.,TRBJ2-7,TGTGCCAGCAGCCTGGGTTCGCGGGAGCAGTACTTC,CASSLGSREQYF
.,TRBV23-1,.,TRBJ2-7,TGCGCCAGCGTGGACCTTAGTGAACAGCTTGACGGCGAGCAGTACTTC,CASVDLSEQLDGEQYF
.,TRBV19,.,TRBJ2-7,TGTGCCAGTAGCTGGACTGCCTCCTACGAGCAGTACTTC,CASSWTASYEQYF
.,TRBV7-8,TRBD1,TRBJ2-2,TGTGCCAGCACCATCTTCGGACAGGAAAACACCGGGGAGCTGTTTTTT,CASTIFGQENTGELFF
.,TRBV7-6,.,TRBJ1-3,TGTGCCAGCAGCTTACAACCTCGGGGTCTCTCTGGAAACACCATATATTTT,CASSLQPRGLSGNTIYF
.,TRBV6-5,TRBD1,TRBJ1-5,TGTGCCAGCAGTGCGGACAGGAGACACAATCAGCCCCAGCATTTT,CASSADRRHNQPQHF
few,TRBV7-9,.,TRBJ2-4,TGTGCCAGCAGCTTAGGCTTTGGGGACGAAGCCAAAAACATTCAGTACTTC,CASSLGFGDEAKNIQYF
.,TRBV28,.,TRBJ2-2,TGTGCCAGCAGTTCCTACTTTGACGGTTCCGGGGAGCTGTTTTTT,CASSSYFDGSGELFF
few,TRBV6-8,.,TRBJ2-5,TGTGCCAGCAGTCAGCGGGCCAGGGGCCAAGAGACCCAGTACTTC,CASSQRARGQETQYF
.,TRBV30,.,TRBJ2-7,TGTGCCTGGACATCAGACGCTTTCGGGGGCGTAGCTTGGGGCGAGCAGTACTTC,CAWTSDAFGGVAWGEQYF
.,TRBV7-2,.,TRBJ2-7,TGTGCCAGCAGCTTAGTTCGGCGGGACCTCTACGAGCAGTACTTC,CASSLVRRDLYEQYF
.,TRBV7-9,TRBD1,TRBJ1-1,TGTGCCAGCAGCAGAGGGACAGGGGGCCTGGAGACTGAAGCTTTCTTT,CASSRGTGGLETEAFF
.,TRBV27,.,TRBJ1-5,TGTGCCAGCAGTCAAAGGGGGACCGATGGCAATCAGCCCCAGCATTTT,CASSQRGTDGNQPQHF
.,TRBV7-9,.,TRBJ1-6,TGTGCCAGCAGCCCCCGACCGGGCTCGGATAATTCACCCCTCCACTTT,CASSPRPGSDNSPLHF
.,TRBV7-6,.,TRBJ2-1,TGTGCCAGCAGCTATTCCCAGGGAGAGCAGTTCTTC,CASSYSQGEQFF
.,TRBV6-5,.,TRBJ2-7,TGTGCCAGCAGCTCGGTATCCTACGAGCAGTACTTC,CASSSVSYEQYF
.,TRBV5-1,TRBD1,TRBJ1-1,TGCGCCAGCAGCTTGACAGGGGGCTACGACACTGAAGCTTTCTTT,CASSLTGGYDTEAFF
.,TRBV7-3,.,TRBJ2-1,TGTGCCAGCAGCTTAAGACCCCCGAGCTCCTACAATGAGCAGTTCTTC,CASSLRPPSSYNEQFF
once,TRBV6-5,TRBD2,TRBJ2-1,TGTGCCAGCCTCGGACTAGAGGTTGAGTTCTTC,CASLGLEVEFF
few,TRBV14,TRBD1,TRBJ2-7,TGTGCCAGCAGCCCCCGTGCCGACAGGGTTGACGGCGAGCAGTACTTC,CASSPRADRVDGEQYF
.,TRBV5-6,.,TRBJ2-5,TGTGCCAGCGGGGGACTCACTTCCGAAGAGACCCAGTACTTC,CASGGLTSEETQYF
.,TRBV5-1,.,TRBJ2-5,TGCGCCAGCAGCTTGGGTGCGGGGGCAGGGGAGACCCAGTACTTC,CASSLGAGAGETQYF
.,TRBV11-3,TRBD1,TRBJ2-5,TGTGCCAGCAGCATGGACAGGGCAGAGACCCAGTACTTC,CASSMDRAETQYF
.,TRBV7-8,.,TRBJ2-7,TGTGCCAGCAGCCCGCGGGACCCCTTCTACGAGCAGTACTTC,CASSPRDPFYEQYF
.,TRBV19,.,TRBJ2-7,TGTGCCAGTAAATCGGGGTCCTCCTACGAGCAGTACTTC,CASKSGSSYEQYF
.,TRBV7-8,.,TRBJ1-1,TGTGCCAGCAGCTTAGCAGGGTTGGTTCCCGAAGCTTTCTTT,CASSLAGLVPEAFF
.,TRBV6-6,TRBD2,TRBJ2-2,TGTGCCAGCAGTTACTCGCCGGGAGGTTCCACCGGGGAGCTGTTTTTT,CASSYSPGGSTGELFF